This T cell receptor beta chain comes out of a study of blood T cell repertoires in COVID-19. Overall study context: Both acute and convalescent COVID-19 samples were obtained from the United States, Italy and Spain. PBMCs, B-cell-depleted T cells, or T cells provided the cDNA or gDNA that made up the material.

CDR1 LGHNT and CDR2 FRNRAP come from the germline V gene. V was clipped by 7 bases and J by 3 bases, with 17 bases between them. This CDR3 contains 15 residues. Authors' analysis steps: Estimation of nucleated cell counts relied on the amplification of reference gene primers. Measured with immunoSEQ multiplex PCR; TCRdb has only the in-frame clones, and not every one. That table is the source of V, J and clone size, and D and trimming were worked out from the DNA. This table has about 74,000 clones, 84% appearing once. The V gene is TRBV12-5, the J gene TRBJ2-3; D is perhaps TRBD2 (7 bases). The receptor was derived from a man in his 70s with acute or convalescent COVID-19. Sequencing was done on a sample of peripheral blood. CDR3 in DNA: TGTGCTAGTGCCTGGATGGGGGGGCATACAGATACGCAGTATTTT. Amino acid sequence: CASAWMGGHTDTQYF.